The source of this T cell receptor beta chain is a study of shared clonotypes between healthy human individuals. As concerns this clone: The antigen remains undetermined.

CD4+ cells were split into CD45RA+ naive and CD45RA-negative memory subsets. Under the authors' procedure: Sequence data from immunoSEQ were junction-only and lacked quality scores; consequently, filtering differed. The table came from immunoSEQ multiplex PCR; TCRdb's copy has only in-frame clones and leaves some out. V and J calls and clone size come straight from that table; D and trimming were deduced from the DNA. The sample lists 2 million to 2.5 million clones; over 90% were seen once. General observations from the study: Clonotypes shared by all four donors outscored non-shared clonotypes in generation probability.

Source material: naive CD4+ T cells from PBMCs. Subset meaning: CD45RA+ positively selected. The sequence came from a man aged 18 to 30 in good health. Some clones in this sample may be carry-over from other donors' samples.

The CDR3 sequence: CASSIRSVWSMSSYEQYF. As DNA, the CDR3 is TGTGCCAGTAGTATACGCTCCGTGTGGTCCATGAGCTCCTACGAGCAGTACTTC. The chain joins TRBV19 to TRBJ2-7; unclear D gene. The CDR3 totals 18 residues. Germline loops: CDR1 LNHDA, CDR2 SQIVND (reference sequence). V was trimmed by 2 bases and J by 0 bases, leaving 20 bases between them. The complete variable domain, with remaining parts taken from reference TRBV19 and TRBJ2-7, reads DGGITQSPKYLFRKEGQNVTLSCEQNLNHDAMYWYRQDPGQGLRLIYYSQIVNDFQKGDIAEGYSVSREKKESFPLTVTSAQKNPTAFYLCASSIRSVWSMSSYEQYFGPGTRLTVT.